This record looks at one T cell receptor beta chain sequence and its context. No cognate antigen has been identified for it. No much larger clone exists at a distance of one base, and base qualities are not known. The source of the sample is a study of identical twins (dated by TCRdb to the mid-2010s). Notes on the research overall: TCR alpha and beta repertoires from monozygotic twins, unrelated adults of various ages and cord blood were deep-sequenced to test whether fetal clonotypes persist. To rule out contamination, replicate twin experiments were performed at different times with different library preparation protocols. Broader findings and caveats from the paper: Zero-insertion analyses could be partly confounded by invariant T cells such as MAIT and iNKT, though diverse VJ usage argued against such confounding for most clonotypes. In monozygotic twins, out-of-frame TCR alpha sharing was systematically underestimated by recombination models, although the models agreed with sharing between unrelated individuals. The excess sharing between twins in beta out-of-frame sequences was weaker because fewer shared sequences reduced the signal-to-noise ratio. Conclusions relied on cross-sectional statistical analysis, since the same donors could not be followed over many years. Compared with coincidental sharing between unrelated individuals, out-of-frame TCR alpha sequences shared between twins had an excess of sequences with low generation probability. Fewer insertions were carried by abundant cord blood beta clonotypes, a similar but weaker trend appeared in young adult naive repertoires, and no such trend appeared in memory repertoires.

Receptor amplification or capture employed 5' RACE. The reads were generated on an Illumina HiSeq 2000. Template switching added a universal primer binding site, and the final cDNA carried a unique molecular identifier that allowed TCR cDNA molecules to be counted accurately. First-strand cDNA for TCR alpha and beta chains was synthesized from specific primers in the conserved constant-segment region. Each cDNA library was double barcoded, with a SMART-Mk sample barcode plus Illumina barcodes, to control for contamination. TruSeq adapter sequences, together with Illumina sample barcodes, were added in two successive PCR steps. TCR alpha and beta cDNA libraries were sequenced on the Illumina HiSeq platform with custom primers. The published analysis was carried out like this. MiGEC processed the raw reads to extract unique molecular identifiers, while MiXCR was used to determine the CDR3 positions. For each individual, recombination models were inferred using an EM algorithm with the repgenHMM and IGoR tools. The tcR package in R was used for shared clonotype analysis, with sharing normalized by the product of cloneset sizes. To study raw recombination without the effects of thymic and clonal selection, out-of-frame nonproductive sequences were analyzed. Clones were called with MiXCR by TCRdb after fastp trimmed the public reads at Q25, and only in-frame beta chains were retained. Rows with one shared CDR3 protein collapse into an entry with the most common genes and DNA. The V and J calls were not made by the authors but by TCRdb's processing. The sample profile shows fewer than 650,000 distinct CDR3 sequences; about 7.1% of them were found once. Of the sample, less than 2% falls within the top ten clones.

V is pared back by 3 bases and J by 7 bases, with 9 bases lying between the germline termini. The CDR3, from cysteine to phenylalanine, totals 13 residues. Only the CDR3 part of the read is kept: 39 bases, read in frame from the first base. In the germline V gene, CDR1 corresponds to SGHNT and CDR2 to YENEEA. All donors were healthy Caucasians. The twin cohort comprised three pairs of female monozygotic twins, all aged about 18 to 29 years. RNA for TCR libraries was isolated from peripheral blood mononuclear cells. This same sample was also taken into another study, of yellow fever vaccine responses in identical twins. In that second paper, the authors write: According to the authors, the vaccine-induced T cell response in identical twins seemed to be partly convergent and partly specific to each individual. In identical twins, the study followed T cell clones that responded to the vaccine with precision.

Sequenced sample: PBMCs. Here the chain combines TRBV11-3 and TRBJ2-2, with no confidently assigned D gene. The TCR comes from a woman aged 18-30 years in good health. The nucleotide sequence reads TGTGCCAGCAGCTTTTGGCGAGACGGGGAGCTGTTTTTT. Translated, this gives CASSFWRDGELFF.